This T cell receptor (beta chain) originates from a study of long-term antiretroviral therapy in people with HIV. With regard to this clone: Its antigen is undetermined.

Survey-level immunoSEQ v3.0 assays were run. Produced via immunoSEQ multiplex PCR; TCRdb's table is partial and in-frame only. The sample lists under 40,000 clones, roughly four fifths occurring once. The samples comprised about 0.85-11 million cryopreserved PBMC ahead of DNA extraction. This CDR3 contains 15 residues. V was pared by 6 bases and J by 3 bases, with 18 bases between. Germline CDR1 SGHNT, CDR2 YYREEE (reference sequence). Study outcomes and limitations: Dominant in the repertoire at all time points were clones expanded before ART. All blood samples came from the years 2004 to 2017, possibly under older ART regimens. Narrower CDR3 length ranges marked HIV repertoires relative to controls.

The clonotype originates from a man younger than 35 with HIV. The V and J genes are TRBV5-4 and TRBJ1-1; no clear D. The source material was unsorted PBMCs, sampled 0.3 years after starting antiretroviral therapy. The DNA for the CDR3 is TGTGCCAGCACTTCCGGAGGGTCCCCGGACACTGAAGCTTTCTTT. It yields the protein CASTSGGSPDTEAFF.